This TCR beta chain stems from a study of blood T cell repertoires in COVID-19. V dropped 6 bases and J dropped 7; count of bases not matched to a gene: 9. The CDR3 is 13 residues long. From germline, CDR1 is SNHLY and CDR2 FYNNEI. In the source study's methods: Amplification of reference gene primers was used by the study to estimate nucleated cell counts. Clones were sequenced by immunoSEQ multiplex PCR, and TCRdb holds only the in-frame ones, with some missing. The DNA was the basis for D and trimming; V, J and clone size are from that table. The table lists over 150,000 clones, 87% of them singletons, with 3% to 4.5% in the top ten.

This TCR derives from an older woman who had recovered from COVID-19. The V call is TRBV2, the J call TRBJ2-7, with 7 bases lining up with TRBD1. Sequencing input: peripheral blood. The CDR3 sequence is CASRLEGAWEQYF. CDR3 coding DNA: TGTGCCAGCAGGTTAGAGGGGGCCTGGGAGCAGTACTTC. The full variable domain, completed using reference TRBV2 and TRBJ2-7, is EPEVTQTPSHQVTQMGQEVILRCVPISNHLYFYWYRQILGQKVEFLVSFYNNEISEKSEIFDDQFSVERPDGSNFTLKIRSTKLEDSAMYFCASRLEGAWEQYFGPGTRLTVT.